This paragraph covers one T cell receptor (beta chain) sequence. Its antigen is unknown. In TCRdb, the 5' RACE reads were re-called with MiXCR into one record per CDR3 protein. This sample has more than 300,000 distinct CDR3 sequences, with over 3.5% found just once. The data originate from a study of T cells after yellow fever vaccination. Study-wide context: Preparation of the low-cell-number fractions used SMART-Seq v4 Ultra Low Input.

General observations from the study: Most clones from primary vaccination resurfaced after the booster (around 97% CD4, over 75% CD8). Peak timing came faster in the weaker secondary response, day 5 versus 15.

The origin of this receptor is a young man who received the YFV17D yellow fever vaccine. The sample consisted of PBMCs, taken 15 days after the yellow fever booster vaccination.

DNA of the CDR3: TGTGCCAGCCGAATTATTCAGACAGGGCGCAATCAGCCCCAGCATTTT. It yields the protein CASRIIQTGRNQPQHF. This sequence joins TRBV6-5 and TRBJ1-5; 7 bases align to TRBD1. CDR1 MNHEY and CDR2 SVGAGI come from the germline V gene. CDR3 length: 16 amino acids. Trimming removed 8 bases from V and 2 bases from J; junction bases left unmatched: 12.